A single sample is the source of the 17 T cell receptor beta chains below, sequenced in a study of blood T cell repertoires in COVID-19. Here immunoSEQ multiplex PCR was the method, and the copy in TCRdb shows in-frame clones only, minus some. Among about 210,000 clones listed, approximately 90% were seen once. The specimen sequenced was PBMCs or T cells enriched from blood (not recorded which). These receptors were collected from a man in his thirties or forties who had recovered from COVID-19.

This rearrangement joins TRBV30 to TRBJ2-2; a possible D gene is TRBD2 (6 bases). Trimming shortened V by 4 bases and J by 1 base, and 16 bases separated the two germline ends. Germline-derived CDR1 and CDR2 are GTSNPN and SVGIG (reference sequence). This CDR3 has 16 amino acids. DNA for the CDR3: TGTGCCTGGACCGGAACCTGGGACTTGAACACCGGGGAGCTGTTTTTT. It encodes CAWTGTWDLNTGELFF.

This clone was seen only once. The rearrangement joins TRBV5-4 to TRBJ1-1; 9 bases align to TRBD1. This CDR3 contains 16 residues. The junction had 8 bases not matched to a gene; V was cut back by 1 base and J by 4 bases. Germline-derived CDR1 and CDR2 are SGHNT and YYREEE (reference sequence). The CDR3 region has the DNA TGTGCCAGCAGCTTGAACGACAGGGGGATCGGCACTGAAGCTTTCTTT. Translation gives CASSLNDRGIGTEAFF.

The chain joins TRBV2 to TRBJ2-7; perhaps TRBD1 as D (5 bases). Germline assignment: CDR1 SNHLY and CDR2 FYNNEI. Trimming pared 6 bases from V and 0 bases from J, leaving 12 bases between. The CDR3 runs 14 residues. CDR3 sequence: CASRRQSTSYEQYF. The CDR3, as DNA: TGTGCCAGCAGACGACAGTCGACCTCCTACGAGCAGTACTTC. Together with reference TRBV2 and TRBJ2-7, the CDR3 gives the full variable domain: EPEVTQTPSHQVTQMGQEVILRCVPISNHLYFYWYRQILGQKVEFLVSFYNNEISEKSEIFDDQFSVERPDGSNFTLKIRSTKLEDSAMYFCASRRQSTSYEQYFGPGTRLTVT.

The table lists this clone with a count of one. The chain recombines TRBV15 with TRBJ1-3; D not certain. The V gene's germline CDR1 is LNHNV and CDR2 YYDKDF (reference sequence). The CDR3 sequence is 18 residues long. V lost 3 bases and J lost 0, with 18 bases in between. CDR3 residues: CATSSFPVYRSSGNTIYF. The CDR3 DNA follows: TGTGCCACCAGCAGTTTCCCCGTTTATCGGAGCTCTGGAAACACCATATATTTT.

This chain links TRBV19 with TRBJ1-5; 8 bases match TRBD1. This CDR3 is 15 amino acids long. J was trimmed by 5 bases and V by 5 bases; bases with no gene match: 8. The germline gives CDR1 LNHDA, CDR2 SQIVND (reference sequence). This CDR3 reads CASSPDRVMDQPQHF. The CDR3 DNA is TGTGCCAGTAGTCCGGACAGGGTGATGGATCAGCCCCAGCATTTT.

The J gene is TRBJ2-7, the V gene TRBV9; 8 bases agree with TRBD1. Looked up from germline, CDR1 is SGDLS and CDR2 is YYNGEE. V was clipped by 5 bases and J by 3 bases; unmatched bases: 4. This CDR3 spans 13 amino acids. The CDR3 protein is CASSVGQDYEQYF. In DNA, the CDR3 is TGTGCCAGCAGTGTGGGACAGGACTACGAGCAGTACTTC.

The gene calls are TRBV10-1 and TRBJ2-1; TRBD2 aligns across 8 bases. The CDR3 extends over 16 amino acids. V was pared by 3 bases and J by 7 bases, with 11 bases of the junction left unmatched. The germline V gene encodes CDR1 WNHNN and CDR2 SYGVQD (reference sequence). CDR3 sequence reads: CASSDGFSGIVNEQFF. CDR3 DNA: TGCGCCAGCAGTGATGGTTTTAGCGGGATCGTGAATGAGCAGTTCTTC.

As DNA, the CDR3 is TGTGCCAGCAGCCTACAGGGGACCGGGGAGCTGTTTTTT. It is translated as CASSLQGTGELFF. V gene TRBV6-6 combines with J gene TRBJ2-2, with 7 bases matching TRBD1. V shed 6 bases and J 5 bases; nucleotides not matched to a gene: 3. The CDR3 extends over 13 amino acids. Per the germline V gene, CDR1 is MNHNY and CDR2 is SVGAGI (reference sequence).

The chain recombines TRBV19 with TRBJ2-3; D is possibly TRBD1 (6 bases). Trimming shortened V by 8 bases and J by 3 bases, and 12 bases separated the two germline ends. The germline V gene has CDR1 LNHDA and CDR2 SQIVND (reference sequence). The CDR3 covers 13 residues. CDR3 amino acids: CASGPQGTDTQYF. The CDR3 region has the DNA TGTGCCAGTGGACCACAGGGAACAGATACGCAGTATTTT.

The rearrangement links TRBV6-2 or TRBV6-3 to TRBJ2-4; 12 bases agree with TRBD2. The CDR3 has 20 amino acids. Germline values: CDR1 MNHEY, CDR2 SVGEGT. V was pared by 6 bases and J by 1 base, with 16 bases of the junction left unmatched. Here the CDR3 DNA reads TGTGCCAGCAGCCCGCGGAGCGGGCCTAGCGGGGGGGCGGCCAAAAACATTCAGTACTTC. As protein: CASSPRSGPSGGAAKNIQYF.

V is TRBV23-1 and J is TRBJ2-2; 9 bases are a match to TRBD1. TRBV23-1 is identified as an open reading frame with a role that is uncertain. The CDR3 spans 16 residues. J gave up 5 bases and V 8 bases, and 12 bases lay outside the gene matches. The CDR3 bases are TGCGCCAGCCGCCGACTGGACAGGGGCTGGACCGGGGAGCTGTTTTTT. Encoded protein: CASRRLDRGWTGELFF.

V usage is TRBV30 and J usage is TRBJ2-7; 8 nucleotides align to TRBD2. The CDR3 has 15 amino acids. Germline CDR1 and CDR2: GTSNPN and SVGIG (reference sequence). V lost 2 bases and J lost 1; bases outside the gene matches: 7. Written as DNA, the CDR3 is TGTGCCTGGAGTTTAGTCGGGACTAGTTCCTACGAGCAGTACTTC. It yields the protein CAWSLVGTSSYEQYF.

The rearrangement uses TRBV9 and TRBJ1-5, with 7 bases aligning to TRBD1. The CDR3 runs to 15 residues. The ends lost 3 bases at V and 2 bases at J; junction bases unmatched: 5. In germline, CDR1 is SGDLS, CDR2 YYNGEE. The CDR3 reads CASSEGGGGNQPQHF. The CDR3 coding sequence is TGTGCCAGCAGCGAAGGGGGCGGGGGCAATCAGCCCCAGCATTTT.

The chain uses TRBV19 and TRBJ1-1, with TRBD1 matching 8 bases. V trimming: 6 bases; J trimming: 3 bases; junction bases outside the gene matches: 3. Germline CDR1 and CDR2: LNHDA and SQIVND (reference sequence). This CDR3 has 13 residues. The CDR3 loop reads CASRGTGHTEAFF. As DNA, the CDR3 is TGTGCCAGTAGGGGGACAGGCCACACTGAAGCTTTCTTT.

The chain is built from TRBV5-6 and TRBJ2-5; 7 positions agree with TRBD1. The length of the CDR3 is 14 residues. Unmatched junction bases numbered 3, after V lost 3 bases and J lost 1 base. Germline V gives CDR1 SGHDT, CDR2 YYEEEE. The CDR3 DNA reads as TGTGCCAGCAGCTCGGGACAGCCCCAAGAGACCCAGTACTTC. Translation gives CASSSGQPQETQYF.

The CDR3 nucleotides are TGTGCCAGCAGTGCTCTACAGGACCTCATGAACACTGAAGCTTTCTTT. Protein product: CASSALQDLMNTEAFF. This chain connects TRBV28 to TRBJ1-1; a weak D match, TRBD1 (5 bases). The germline V gene encodes CDR1 MDHEN and CDR2 SYDVKM. The CDR3 is 16 amino acids. V shed 5 bases and J shed 0 bases, with 16 bases lying between them.

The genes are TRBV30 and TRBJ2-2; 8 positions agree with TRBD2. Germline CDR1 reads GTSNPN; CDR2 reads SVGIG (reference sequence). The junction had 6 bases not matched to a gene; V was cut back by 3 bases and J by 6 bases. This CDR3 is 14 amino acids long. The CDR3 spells CAWRRGGSAGELFF. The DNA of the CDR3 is TGTGCCTGGAGACGGGGGGGTTCGGCCGGGGAGCTGTTTTTT.